Reported below is one T cell receptor beta chain. The data stem from a study of control samples from healthy donors and cancer patients. CDR1 and CDR2 from the germline V gene are MRHNA and SNTAGT. The CDR3 length is 11 residues. Trimming left V 6 bases short and J 6 bases short, with 5 bases between. Profiling relied on immunoSEQ multiplex PCR, and the TCRdb table lists in-frame clones only, not all of them. The sample has 85,000 to 100,000 clones; roughly four fifths are singletons. The clonotype comes from a man aged 55 to 70 in good health. The gene calls are TRBV6-4 and TRBJ2-2, with D hard to call. The sample taken for sequencing was blood. CDR3 DNA sequence: TGTGCCAGCAGCGCCTCCGGGGAGCTGTTTTTT. Protein product: CASSASGELFF.